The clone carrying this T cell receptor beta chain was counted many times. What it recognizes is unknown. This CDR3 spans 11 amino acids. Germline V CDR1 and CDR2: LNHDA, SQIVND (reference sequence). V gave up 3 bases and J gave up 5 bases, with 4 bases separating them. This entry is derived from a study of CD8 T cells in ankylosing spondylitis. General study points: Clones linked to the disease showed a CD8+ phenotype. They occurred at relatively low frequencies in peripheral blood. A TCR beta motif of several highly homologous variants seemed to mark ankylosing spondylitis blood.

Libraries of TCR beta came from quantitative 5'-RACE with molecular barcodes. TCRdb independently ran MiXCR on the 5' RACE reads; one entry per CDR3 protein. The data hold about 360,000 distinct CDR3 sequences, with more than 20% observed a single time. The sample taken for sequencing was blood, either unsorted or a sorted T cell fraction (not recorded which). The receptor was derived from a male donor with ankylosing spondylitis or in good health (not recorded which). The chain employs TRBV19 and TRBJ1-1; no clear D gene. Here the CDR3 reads CASSIGTEAFF. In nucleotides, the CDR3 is TGTGCCAGTAGTATCGGGACTGAAGCTTTCTTT.